This passage covers 14 T cell receptor beta chains from one sample sequenced in a study of vaccination effects on CD4 cells after COVID-19. CD4+ T cells specific for antigen were expanded with viral peptide pools by the ViraFEST assay before sequencing. Isolation of CD4+ T cells took place after 10 days of culture. Subjects were given two BNT162b2 or mRNA-1273 vaccine doses. Libraries were prepared by immunoSEQ multiplex PCR; TCRdb keeps only in-frame clonotypes and omits some of them. The top ten hold approximately 8% of the sample, which has around 26,000 clones, approximately 69% seen once. The antigens for these receptors are not known. Here the sequenced sample was CD4+ T cells from PBMCs cultured with SARS-CoV-2 spike peptides, taken after COVID-19 vaccination. The source of these receptors is a human donor who received a COVID-19 vaccine.

The chain joins TRBV6-5 to TRBJ2-5, with D hard to call. The CDR3 has 15 residues. Per the germline V gene, CDR1 is MNHEY and CDR2 is SVGAGI. V lost 2 bases, J lost 4 bases, and 14 bases lay in between. The CDR3 nucleotides are TGTGCCAGCAGTTACGGGGTCCAATTGGGAGAGACCCAGTACTTC. Residues: CASSYGVQLGETQYF.

In nucleotides, the CDR3 is TGTGCCAGCAGCCGGCGAGCGGGGGCGAACACTGAAGCTTTCTTT. Amino acids: CASSRRAGANTEAFF. The chain uses TRBV3-1 (or the pseudogene TRBV3-2) and TRBJ1-1, with D possibly being TRBD1 (6 bases). The CDR3 is 15 residues long. CDR1 and CDR2 (germline): LGHDT, YNNKEL (reference sequence). Trimming removed 4 bases at V and 1 base at J, with 13 bases between.

This sequence joins TRBV5-4 and TRBJ2-3; the D call may be TRBD1 or TRBD2 (6 bases each). V was trimmed by 0 bases and J by 3 bases, leaving 11 bases between them. From germline, CDR1 is SGHNT and CDR2 YYREEE (reference sequence). The CDR3 has 15 residues. The DNA for the CDR3 is TGTGCCAGCAGCTTGGAACAGGGAGGTACAGATACGCAGTATTTT. Encoded protein: CASSLEQGGTDTQYF.

The J gene is TRBJ1-1, the V gene TRBV5-1; D call uncertain. Per germline, CDR1 SGHRS and CDR2 YFSETQ. The V gene lost 2 bases and the J gene lost 2 bases, with 7 bases spanning the gap. This CDR3 contains 13 residues. CDR3 amino acids: CASSFTGNTEAFF. The CDR3 DNA is TGCGCCAGCAGCTTTACGGGAAACACTGAAGCTTTCTTT.

This sequence joins TRBV24-1 and TRBJ1-5; D unresolved. The V gene lost 2 bases and the J gene lost 3 bases, with 1 base spanning the gap. Looked up from germline, CDR1 is KGHDR and CDR2 is SFDVKD. The CDR3 is 12 residues long. The CDR3 sequence: CATSDSNQPQHF. CDR3 in DNA: TGTGCCACCAGTGATTCCAATCAGCCCCAGCATTTT.

This chain connects TRBV29-1 to TRBJ2-7; D ambiguous. This CDR3 contains 12 residues. The V end lost 2 bases, the J end lost 4 bases, and 9 bases lay between the germline ends. Germline lookup yields CDR1 SQVTM and CDR2 ANQGSEA. CDR3 sequence reads: CSVETVSYEQYF. The CDR3 nucleotides are TGCAGCGTTGAAACCGTTTCTTACGAGCAGTACTTC.

The chain links TRBV4-1 to TRBJ2-3; 8 bases align to TRBD2. The CDR3 totals 15 residues. Unmatched junction bases numbered 1, after V lost 1 base and J lost 1 base. Germline V gives CDR1 MGHRA, CDR2 YSYEKL. The CDR3 spells CASSQGAGGTDTQYF. DNA for the CDR3: TGCGCCAGCAGCCAAGGAGCGGGAGGCACAGATACGCAGTATTTT.

This clone was counted a few times. The chain carries TRBV6-6 and TRBJ2-7; D might be TRBD2 (7 bases). The germline CDR1 and CDR2 sequences are MNHNY and SVGAGI (reference sequence). The germline V and J ends were trimmed by 2 bases and 4 bases, with 12 bases remaining between them. The CDR3 totals 14 residues. CDR3 DNA sequence: TGTGCCAGCAGTTACGGGGGGGCAGTTTACGAGCAGTACTTC. Its translation: CASSYGGAVYEQYF.

This rearrangement joins TRBV5-4 to TRBJ2-2; D ambiguous. V was shortened by 2 bases and J by 2 bases, with 10 bases between the two germline ends. There are 15 residues in the CDR3. CDR1 is SGHNT and CDR2 is YYREEE in the germline V gene (reference sequence). As DNA, the CDR3 is TGTGCCAGCAGCTTATATAACAGAAACACCGGGGAGCTGTTTTTT. Residues: CASSLYNRNTGELFF.

The chain recombines TRBV5-1 with TRBJ1-1, with TRBD1 matching 9 bases. CDR3 size: 14 residues. CDR1 and CDR2 from the germline V gene are SGHRS and YFSETQ. V shed 4 bases and J 9 bases; nucleotides not matched to a gene: 10. The CDR3 DNA is TGCGCCAGCAGCCCTTCGACAGGGGGGTTTAAAGCTTTCTTT. It yields the protein CASSPSTGGFKAFF.

This clone was counted only a few times. The rearrangement joins TRBV25-1 to TRBJ2-5, with 8 nucleotides matching TRBD2. The CDR3 length is 16 residues. The V and J ends lost 6 bases and 5 bases, in that order; junction bases with no gene match: 14. CDR1 is MGHDK and CDR2 is SYGVNS in the germline V gene. The CDR3 bases are TGTGCCAGCAGGGTGTCGGGAGGGGCGTCTCGGGAGACCCAGTACTTC. This codes for CASRVSGGASRETQYF.

This clone appeared once. The V gene is TRBV9, the J gene TRBJ1-2; 8 bases are shared with TRBD1. V shed 4 bases and J 6 bases; nucleotides not matched to a gene: 17. Germline V gene data show CDR1 as SGDLS and CDR2 as YYNGEE. This CDR3 is 17 amino acids long. The CDR3 sequence: CASSPRTGRLSGNGYTF. The CDR3 nucleotides read TGTGCCAGCAGCCCCCGGACAGGGAGGTTGTCTGGGAATGGCTACACCTTC. Full variable domain (remainder filled in from reference TRBV9 and TRBJ1-2): DSGVTQTPKHLITATGQRVTLRCSPRSGDLSVYWYQQSLDQGLQFLIQYYNGEERAKGNILERFSAQQFPDLHSELNLSSLELGDSALYFCASSPRTGRLSGNGYTFGSGTRLTVV.

The chain has TRBV6-5 and TRBJ2-5; 7 nucleotides agree with TRBD1. This CDR3 has 16 amino acids. Germline-derived CDR1 and CDR2 are MNHEY and SVGAGI. V shed 4 bases, J shed 3 bases, and the junction held 11 bases outside the gene matches. This chain's CDR3 is CASSLDPGTAKETQYF. The CDR3 coding sequence is TGTGCCAGCAGTTTGGACCCCGGGACAGCTAAAGAGACCCAGTACTTC.

This clone was seen a single time. J is TRBJ2-7 and V is TRBV29-1, with a weak D call TRBD1 (6 bases). Germline CDR1 reads SQVTM; CDR2 reads ANQGSEA. The CDR3 is 13 residues long. V lost 7 bases to trimming and J lost 6 bases, with 19 bases between them. This CDR3 is CSAIRDNRAEQYF. The CDR3 bases are TGCAGCGCTATCCGGGACAACCGGGCCGAGCAGTACTTC.